This T cell receptor beta chain was captured in a study of cytomegalovirus exposure and HLA in healthy donors. With 0 bases clipped from V and 5 bases from J, the junction kept 8 bases outside the gene matches. Germline values: CDR1 LGHNA, CDR2 YNFKEQ. The CDR3 is 19 residues long. The study's findings and limits: Accurate prediction of most subjects' HLA-A and HLA-B alleles from TCR beta sequences was reported. Using the classifier, cytomegalovirus status was reportedly diagnosed with high specificity and sensitivity. A later analysis linked a missense DCLRE1C variant to TCR beta V- and J-gene trimming.

With respect to this clone: Its target is not known.

PCR used 60 Vbeta primers and 13 Jbeta primers. This table comes from immunoSEQ multiplex PCR, and its TCRdb copy is limited to in-frame clones, with some not included. Its table lists about 54,000 clones. This chain connects TRBV4-2 to TRBJ2-1; 15 bases are a match to TRBD2. The receptor was derived from a woman aged 40-49 years in good health and CMV-seronegative. The specimen sequenced was PBMCs. The CDR3 region has the DNA TGTGCCAGCAGCCAAGAAGGACTAGCGGGGGGGCTATCAGACAATGAGCAGTTCTTC. Translation: CASSQEGLAGGLSDNEQFF.